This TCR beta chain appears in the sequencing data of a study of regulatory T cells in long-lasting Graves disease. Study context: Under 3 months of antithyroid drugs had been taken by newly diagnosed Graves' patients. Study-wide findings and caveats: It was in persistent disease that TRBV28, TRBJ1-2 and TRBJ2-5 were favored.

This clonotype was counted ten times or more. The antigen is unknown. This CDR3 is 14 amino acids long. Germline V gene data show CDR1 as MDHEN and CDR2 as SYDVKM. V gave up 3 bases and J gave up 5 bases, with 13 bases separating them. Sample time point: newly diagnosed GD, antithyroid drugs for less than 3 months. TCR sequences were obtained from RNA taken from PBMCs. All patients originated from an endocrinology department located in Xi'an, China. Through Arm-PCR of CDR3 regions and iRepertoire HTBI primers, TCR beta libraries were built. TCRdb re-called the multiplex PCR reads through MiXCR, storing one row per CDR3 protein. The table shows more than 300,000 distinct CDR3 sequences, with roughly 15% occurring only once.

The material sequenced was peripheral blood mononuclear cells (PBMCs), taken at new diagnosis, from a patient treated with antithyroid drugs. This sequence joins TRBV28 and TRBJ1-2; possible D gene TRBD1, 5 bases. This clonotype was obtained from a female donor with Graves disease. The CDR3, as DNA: TGTGCCAGCAGTTTGGGACGAGCGGAGTATGGCTACACCTTC. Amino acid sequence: CASSLGRAEYGYTF.